The rows below give T cell receptor beta chains drawn from one sample of a study of blood T cells in healthy people across ages. TCRdb analysed the 5' RACE reads with MiXCR anew, one entry per CDR3 protein. The repertoire includes about 2 million distinct CDR3 sequences, approximately 50% of them detected once, and over 2% sits in the top ten. Sequencing used blood. These receptors were collected from a woman aged 40 to 50 in good health. Each CDR3 is given without its conserved first and last residue. The order of the fields is V gene, CDR3 protein.

v_gene: TRBV12-3/TRBV12-4; CDR3aa: ASRGQVSYEQY
v_gene: TRBV4-3; CDR3aa: ASSQDGPLAGVTSTDTQY
v_gene: TRBV7-8; CDR3aa: ASSPRTVTDTQY
v_gene: TRBV5-1; CDR3aa: ASRAGEVRNGYT
v_gene: TRBV10-3; CDR3aa: AISGQLSNQPQH
v_gene: TRBV29-1; CDR3aa: SVVGIGYEQY
v_gene: TRBV5-1; CDR3aa: ASSLEENEKLF
v_gene: TRBV12-5; CDR3aa: ASGLVGAPHQETQY
v_gene: TRBV7-8; CDR3aa: ANSFGLAGGDYQGTQY
v_gene: TRBV5-1; CDR3aa: ASSLLAGVTNEQF
v_gene: TRBV24-1; CDR3aa: ATSDKGDILTDTQY
v_gene: TRBV28; CDR3aa: ASSFSLAGDQETQY
v_gene: TRBV6-5; CDR3aa: ASSYERPKNTEAF
v_gene: TRBV28; CDR3aa: ASSSSVPSSGNTIY
v_gene: TRBV5-6; CDR3aa: ASSGMSSYNEQF
v_gene: TRBV5-1; CDR3aa: ASSSNNEQY
v_gene: TRBV7-8; CDR3aa: ASSFFAGGKNIQY
v_gene: TRBV4-3; CDR3aa: ASSQVPITDTQY
v_gene: TRBV9; CDR3aa: ASSVGEGLVSHNEQF
v_gene: TRBV13; CDR3aa: ASSGGQVNYEQY
v_gene: TRBV7-8; CDR3aa: ASSLAGGLADDTQY
v_gene: TRBV3-1; CDR3aa: ASSPGLAGGPPSLDTQY
v_gene: TRBV12-3/TRBV12-4; CDR3aa: ASKSLDRNYGYT
v_gene: TRBV20-1; CDR3aa: SARATGGQPQH
v_gene: TRBV6-1; CDR3aa: ASSDQRNTGELF
v_gene: TRBV5-1; CDR3aa: ASSLRDGATEAF
v_gene: TRBV5-4; CDR3aa: ASSLRGPLNTEAF
v_gene: TRBV6-5; CDR3aa: ASYANYGYT
v_gene: TRBV11-2; CDR3aa: ASSLERGRYEQF
v_gene: TRBV7-3; CDR3aa: ASSSQQGPNTGELF
v_gene: TRBV6-2/TRBV6-3; CDR3aa: ARSPRGDEQY
v_gene: TRBV5-1; CDR3aa: ASQLTRGIGEQY
v_gene: TRBV27; CDR3aa: ASSHEGPPSGANVLT
v_gene: TRBV6-2/TRBV6-3; CDR3aa: ASSYINPGQKLQY
v_gene: TRBV2; CDR3aa: ASSEGLAEYNEQF
v_gene: TRBV3-1; CDR3aa: ASSHLRGLSSGANVLT